This T cell receptor beta chain comes out of a study of blood T cell repertoires in COVID-19 (dated by TCRdb to the early 2020s). The study in broad terms: Samples covering the acute and convalescent phases of COVID-19 were provided by collaborators in the United States, Italy and Spain. The material from the prospective study consisted of cDNA or gDNA derived from T cells, B-cell-depleted T cells, or PBMCs. The dataset comprised deeply sampled blood TCRbeta repertoires from subjects exposed to, actively infected with, or recovered from COVID-19. A freely available public database, intended as a resource for researchers studying the immune response to SARS-CoV-2, is where the repertoires were released. The samples were drawn from two sources: the first 160 participants of the ongoing ImmuneRACE study, and 950 to 1,500 subjects contributed by 6 global collaborators. The sample metadata nearly always contained a de-identified subject ID, COVID-19 status, age in years and sex. Where available, HLA class I and class II types were obtained from metadata supplied by the sample provider rather than from assay-based typing.

This clone was recorded a few times. There is no known antigen for this receptor. Base qualities are not provided; no much larger clone lies one nucleotide away. The immunoSEQ Assay, a bias-controlled multiplex PCR, was used to amplify TCRbeta CDR3 regions from genomic DNA. The paper's data handling went like this. The number of nucleated cells in each sample was estimated by amplification of reference gene primers within the assay. To quantify the absolute abundance of each unique TCRbeta CDR3 rearrangement, sequence reads were collapsed and filtered. For each sample, productive Simpson clonality was calculated as the square root of Simpson's diversity index over productive rearrangements. TCRdb took this table from immuneACCESS and kept in-frame rearrangements with V and J called. Such tables lack part of the clones; where checked against another copy, unresolved V genes explain under half of the gap, and the rest is unexplained. The DNA was the basis for D and trimming; V, J and clone size are from that table. This sample is represented by some 310,000 clones; 90% of them were singletons. About 1% of the sample goes to the ten largest clones.

Results the study describes overall, beyond this receptor: The amount of clinical and demographic metadata varied by source and participant and was provided uncurated.

The junction shows trimming of 7 bases on V and 6 bases on J, plus 16 bases between the germline ends. Counted from cysteine to phenylalanine, this CDR3 has 14 amino acids. Just CDR3 DNA is preserved here, 42 bases in frame from base 1. CDR1 and CDR2 are read off the germline V gene (reference sequence) as SEHNR and FQNEAQ. At one collaborating source in Seattle, patients were enrolled during active infection and were followed longitudinally through the course of disease. Collaborating institutions collected whole blood in K2EDTA tubes following their own protocols. For TCRbeta analysis, collaborator samples were shipped as frozen whole blood, as isolated PBMCs, or as DNA extracted from either sample type.

This receptor was identified in a woman aged 35 to 49 with COVID-19, enrolled during active disease. This chain is built from TRBV7-9 and TRBJ2-1; TRBD2 might be the D gene, on 5 matching bases. Sequenced material: peripheral blood. The nucleotide sequence reads as follows: TGTGCCAGCATCTCCAGCGCGGGCCCCAATGAGCAGTTCTTC. Protein translation: CASISSAGPNEQFF.